Sequencing of this T cell receptor beta chain was carried out in a study of T cell repertoires in cytomegalovirus infection. Study-level information: From public TCR beta signatures came an indication of both CMV infection and matching HLA type.

TCRdb recomputed calls from the reads with MiXCR, one row per CDR3 protein. The data contain hundreds of thousands of distinct CDR3 sequences, less than 40% of them singletons. Trimming cost V 7 bases and J 11 bases, with 22 bases left between them. The CDR3 has 14 amino acids. On this clonotype itself: Its antigen is still unknown.

The gene calls are TRBV12-3 or TRBV12-4 and TRBJ2-3, with D perhaps matching TRBD1 or TRBD2 (7 bases each). Source: cultured CD8+ T cells from PBMCs, taken from culture after CMV antigen stimulation. The clonotype comes from a human donor in good health (CMV status not recorded). Some clones in this sample may be carry-over from other donors' samples. The CDR3 DNA sequence: TGTGCCAGCAATGGACCGGGACCAGGGGGGGAGCAGTATTTT. Residues: CASNGPGPGGEQYF.